Described below is a single TCR beta chain sequence and its context. Profiling relied on immunoSEQ multiplex PCR, and the TCRdb table lists in-frame clones only, not all of them. The top ten clones hold 6% to 8% of a sample with about 180,000 clones, 80% to 85% of them seen once. CDR3 length: 15 amino acids. Losses at the gene ends were 2 bases for V and 1 base for J; bases not matched to a gene: 4. Germline CDR1 KGHDR, CDR2 SFDVKD. This entry belongs to a study of blood T cell repertoires in COVID-19. The sequencing sample was made of peripheral blood. The chain has TRBV24-1 and TRBJ2-7; 7 bases fit TRBD2. This TCR was recovered from a woman in her sixties or seventies with COVID-19, enrolled during active disease. The CDR3 bases are TGTGCCACCAGTGATTCCGGACTAGGGTCCTACGAGCAGTACTTC. Protein sequence: CATSDSGLGSYEQYF.